This entry is about one T cell receptor (beta chain). In the study's own analysis: Reference gene primers were amplified, and this amplification served to estimate nucleated cell counts. Assay: immunoSEQ multiplex PCR; the TCRdb copy retains only in-frame clones and omits some. V and J calls and clone size follow that table, whereas D and trimming were derived from the DNA. This table holds about 440,000 clones, about 87% found once. The CDR3 runs to 15 residues. CDR1 is KGHDR, CDR2 SFDVKD, per germline. The J segment lost 3 bases and the V segment lost 6 bases, leaving 7 bases of the junction unmatched. This entry belongs to a study of blood T cell repertoires in COVID-19. Study context: Samples taken during acute and convalescent COVID-19 were collected in the United States, Italy and Spain.

The origin of this receptor is a woman aged 50 to 65 with COVID-19, enrolled during active disease. The chain recombines TRBV24-1 with TRBJ2-3; 8 bases fit TRBD1. The sample was peripheral blood. This chain's CDR3 is CATSSPGQGTDTQYF. DNA of the CDR3: TGTGCCACCAGTTCTCCAGGACAGGGTACAGATACGCAGTATTTT.